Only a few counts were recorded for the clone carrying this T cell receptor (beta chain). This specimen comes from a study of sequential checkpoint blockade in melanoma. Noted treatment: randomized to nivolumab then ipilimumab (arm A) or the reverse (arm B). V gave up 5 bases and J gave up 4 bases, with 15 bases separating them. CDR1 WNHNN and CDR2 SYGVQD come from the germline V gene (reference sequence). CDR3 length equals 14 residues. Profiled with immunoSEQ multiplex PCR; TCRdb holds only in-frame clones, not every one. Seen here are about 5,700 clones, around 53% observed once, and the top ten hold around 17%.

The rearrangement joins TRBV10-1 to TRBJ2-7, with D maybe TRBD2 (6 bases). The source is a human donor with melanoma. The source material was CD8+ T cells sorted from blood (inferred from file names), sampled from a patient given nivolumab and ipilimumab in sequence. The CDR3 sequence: CASSRDLSTYEQYF. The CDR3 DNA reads TGCGCCAGCAGTCGGGACTTATCAACATACGAGCAGTACTTC.